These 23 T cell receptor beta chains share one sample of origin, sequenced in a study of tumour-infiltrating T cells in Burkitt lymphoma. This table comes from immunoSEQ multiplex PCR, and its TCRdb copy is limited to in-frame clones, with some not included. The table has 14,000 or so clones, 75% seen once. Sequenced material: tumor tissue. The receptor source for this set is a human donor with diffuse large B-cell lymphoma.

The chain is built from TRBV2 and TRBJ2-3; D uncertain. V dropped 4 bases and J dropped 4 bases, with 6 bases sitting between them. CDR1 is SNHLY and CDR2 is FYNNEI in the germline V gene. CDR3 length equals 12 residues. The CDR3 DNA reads TGTGCCAGCAGTGCGTGGTCAGATACGCAGTATTTT. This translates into CASSAWSDTQYF.

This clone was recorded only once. CDR3 sequence: CACVIAGAGNEQFF. The CDR3 DNA is TGTGCCTGTGTTATAGCGGGAGCCGGCAATGAGCAGTTCTTC. This sequence joins TRBV30 and TRBJ2-1, with 9 bases that match TRBD2. V lost 6 bases and J lost 6; bases outside the gene matches: 9. In germline, CDR1 is GTSNPN, CDR2 SVGIG (reference sequence). The CDR3 is made up of 14 amino acids. The complete variable domain, with remaining parts taken from reference TRBV30 and TRBJ2-1, reads SQTIHQWPATLVQPVGSPLSLECTVEGTSNPNLYWYRQAAGRGLQLLFYSVGIGQISSEVPQNLSASRPQDRQFILSSKKLLLSDSGFYLCACVIAGAGNEQFFGPGTRLTVL.

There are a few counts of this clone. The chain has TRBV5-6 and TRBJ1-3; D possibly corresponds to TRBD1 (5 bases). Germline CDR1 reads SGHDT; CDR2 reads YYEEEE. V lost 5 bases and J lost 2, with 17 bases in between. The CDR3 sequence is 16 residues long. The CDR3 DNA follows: TGTGCCAGCAGAAAATTCTCAGGGAAGACTGGAAACACCATATATTTT. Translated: CASRKFSGKTGNTIYF.

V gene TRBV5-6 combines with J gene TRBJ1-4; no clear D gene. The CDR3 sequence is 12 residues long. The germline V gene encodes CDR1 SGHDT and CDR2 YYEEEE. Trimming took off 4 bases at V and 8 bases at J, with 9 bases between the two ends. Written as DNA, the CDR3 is TGTGCCAGCAGCACCCGTGCCGAAAAACTGTTTTTT. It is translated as CASSTRAEKLFF. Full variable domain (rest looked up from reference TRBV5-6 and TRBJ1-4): DAGVTQSPTHLIKTRGQQVTLRCSPKSGHDTVSWYQQALGQGPQFIFQYYEEEERQRGNFPDRFSGHQFPNYSSELNVNALLLGDSALYLCASSTRAEKLFFGSGTQLSVL.

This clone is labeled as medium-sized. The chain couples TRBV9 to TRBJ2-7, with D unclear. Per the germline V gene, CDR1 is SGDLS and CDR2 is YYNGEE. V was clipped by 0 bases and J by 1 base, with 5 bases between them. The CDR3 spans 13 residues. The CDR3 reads CASSVAQSYEQYF. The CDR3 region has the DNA TGTGCCAGCAGCGTAGCCCAGTCCTACGAGCAGTACTTC.

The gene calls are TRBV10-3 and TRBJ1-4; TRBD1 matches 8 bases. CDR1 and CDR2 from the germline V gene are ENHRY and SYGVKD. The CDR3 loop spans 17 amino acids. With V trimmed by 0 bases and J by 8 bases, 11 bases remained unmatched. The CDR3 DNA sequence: TGTGCCATCAGTGAGTCGACAGGGGAAGCGAGGGGGGAAAAACTGTTTTTT. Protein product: CAISESTGEARGEKLFF.

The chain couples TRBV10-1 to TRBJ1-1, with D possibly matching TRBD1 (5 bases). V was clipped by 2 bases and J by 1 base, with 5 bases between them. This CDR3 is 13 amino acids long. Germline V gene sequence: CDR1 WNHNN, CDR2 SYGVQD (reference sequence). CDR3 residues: CASSEQGNTEAFF. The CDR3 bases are TGCGCCAGCAGTGAGCAGGGGAACACTGAAGCTTTCTTT.

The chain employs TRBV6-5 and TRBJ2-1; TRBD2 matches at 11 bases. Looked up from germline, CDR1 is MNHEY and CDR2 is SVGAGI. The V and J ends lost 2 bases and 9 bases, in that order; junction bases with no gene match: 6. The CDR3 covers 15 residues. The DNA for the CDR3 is TGTGCCAGCAGTTACATAGCGGGAGGGGTTAGTGAGCAGTTCTTC. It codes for CASSYIAGGVSEQFF.

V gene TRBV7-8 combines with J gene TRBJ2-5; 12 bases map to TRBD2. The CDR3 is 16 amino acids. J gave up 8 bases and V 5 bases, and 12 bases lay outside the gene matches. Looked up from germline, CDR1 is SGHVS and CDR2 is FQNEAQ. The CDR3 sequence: CASSAPSGRARGTQYF. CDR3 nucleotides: TGTGCCAGCAGCGCACCTAGCGGGAGGGCCCGGGGTACCCAGTACTTC. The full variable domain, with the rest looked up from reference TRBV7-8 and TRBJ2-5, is GAGVSQSPRYKVAKRGQDVALRCDPISGHVSLFWYQQALGQGPEFLTYFQNEAQLDKSGLPSDRFFAERPEGSVSTLKIQRTQQEDSAVYLCASSAPSGRARGTQYFGPGTRLLVL.

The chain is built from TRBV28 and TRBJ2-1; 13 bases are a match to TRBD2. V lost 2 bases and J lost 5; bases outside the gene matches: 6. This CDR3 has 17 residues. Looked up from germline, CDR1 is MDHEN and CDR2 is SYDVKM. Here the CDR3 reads CASSLELAGGLNNEQFF. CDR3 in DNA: TGTGCCAGCAGTTTAGAACTAGCGGGAGGGCTCAACAATGAGCAGTTCTTC.

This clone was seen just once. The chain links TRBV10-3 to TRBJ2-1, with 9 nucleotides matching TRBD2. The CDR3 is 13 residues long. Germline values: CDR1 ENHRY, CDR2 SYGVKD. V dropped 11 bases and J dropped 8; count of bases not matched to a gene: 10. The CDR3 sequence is CALGGRALDEQFF. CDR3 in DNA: TGTGCCCTGGGCGGGAGGGCCTTGGATGAGCAGTTCTTC.

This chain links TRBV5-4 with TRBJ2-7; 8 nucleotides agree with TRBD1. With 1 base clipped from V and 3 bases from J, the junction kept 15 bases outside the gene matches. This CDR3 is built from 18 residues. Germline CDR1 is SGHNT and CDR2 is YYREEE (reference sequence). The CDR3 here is CASSLLWFRRQGIYEQYF. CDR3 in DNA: TGTGCCAGCAGCTTGCTATGGTTCAGGAGACAGGGGATCTACGAGCAGTACTTC.

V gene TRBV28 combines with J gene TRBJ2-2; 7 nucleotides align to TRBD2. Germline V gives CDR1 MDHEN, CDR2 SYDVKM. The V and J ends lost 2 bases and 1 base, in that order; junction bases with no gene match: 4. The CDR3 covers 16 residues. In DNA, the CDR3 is TGTGCCAGCAGTTTAGGGCGGGAGTGGAACACCGGGGAGCTGTTTTTT. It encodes CASSLGREWNTGELFF.

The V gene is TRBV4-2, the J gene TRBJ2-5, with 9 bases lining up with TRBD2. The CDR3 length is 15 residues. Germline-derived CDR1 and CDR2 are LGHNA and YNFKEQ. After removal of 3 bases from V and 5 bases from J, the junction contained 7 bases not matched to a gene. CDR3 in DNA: TGTGCCAGCAGCCAGGGGCGGGAGGGCCAGGAGACCCAGTACTTC. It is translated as CASSQGREGQETQYF.

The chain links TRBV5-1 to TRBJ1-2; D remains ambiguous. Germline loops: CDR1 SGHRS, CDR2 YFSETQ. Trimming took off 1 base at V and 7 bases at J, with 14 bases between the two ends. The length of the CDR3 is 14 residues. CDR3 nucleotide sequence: TGCGCCAGCAGCTTGAATACAGTGGCCCCTGGCTACACCTTC. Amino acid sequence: CASSLNTVAPGYTF.

The CDR3: CSVEAESYPYEQYF. The CDR3 DNA sequence: TGCAGCGTTGAAGCAGAGTCTTACCCCTACGAGCAGTACTTC. The rearrangement joins TRBV29-1 to TRBJ2-7, with D unresolved. The ends were cut back, 1 base at V and 2 bases at J, with 12 bases in the middle. The CDR3 has 14 residues. Germline CDR1 and CDR2: SQVTM and ANQGSEA.

Here the CDR3 reads CASSPREAGRTAQHF. The CDR3 DNA sequence: TGTGCCAGCAGTCCCCGGGAAGCGGGGAGGACAGCCCAGCATTTT. The chain carries TRBV27 and TRBJ1-5, with D possibly being TRBD1 (6 bases). The germline V and J ends were trimmed by 5 bases and 11 bases, with 22 bases remaining between them. Germline-derived CDR1 and CDR2 are MNHEY and SMNVEV (reference sequence). CDR3 length equals 15 residues.

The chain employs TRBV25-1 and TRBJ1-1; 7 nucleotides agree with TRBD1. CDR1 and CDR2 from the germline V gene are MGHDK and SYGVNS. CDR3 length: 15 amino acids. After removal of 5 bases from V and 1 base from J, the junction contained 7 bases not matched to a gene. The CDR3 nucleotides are TGTGCCAGCAGTCCTTGGGGACAGAAGAACACTGAAGCTTTCTTT. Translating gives CASSPWGQKNTEAFF.

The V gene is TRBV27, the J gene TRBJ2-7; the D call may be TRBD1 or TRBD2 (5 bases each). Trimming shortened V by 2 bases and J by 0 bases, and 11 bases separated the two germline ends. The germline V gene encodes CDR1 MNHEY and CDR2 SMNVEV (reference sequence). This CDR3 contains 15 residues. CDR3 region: CASSLGSGTSYEQYF. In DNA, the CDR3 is TGTGCCAGCAGTTTAGGGTCTGGGACCTCCTACGAGCAGTACTTC.

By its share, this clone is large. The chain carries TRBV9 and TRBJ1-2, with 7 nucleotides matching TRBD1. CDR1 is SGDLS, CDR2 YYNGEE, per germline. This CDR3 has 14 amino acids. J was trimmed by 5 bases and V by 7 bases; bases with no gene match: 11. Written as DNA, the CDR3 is TGTGCCAGCGGCGAGGGGGCAGAATGGTATGGCTACACCTTC. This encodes CASGEGAEWYGYTF.

The DNA for the CDR3 is TGTGCCTGGAAAGTCAGCTCTGGAAACACCATATATTTT. Translation gives CAWKVSSGNTIYF. This chain joins TRBV30 and TRBJ1-3; D unresolved. Trimming cost V 4 bases and J 0 bases, with 7 bases left between them. The CDR3 contains 13 residues. Germline CDR1 reads GTSNPN; CDR2 reads SVGIG (reference sequence).

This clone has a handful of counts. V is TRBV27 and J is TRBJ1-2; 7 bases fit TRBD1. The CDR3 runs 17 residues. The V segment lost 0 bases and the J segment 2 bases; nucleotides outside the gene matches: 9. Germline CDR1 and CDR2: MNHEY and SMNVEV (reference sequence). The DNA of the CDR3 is TGTGCCAGCAGTTTATCAGCCCAGGGGGTCCACAACTATGGCTACACCTTC. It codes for CASSLSAQGVHNYGYTF.

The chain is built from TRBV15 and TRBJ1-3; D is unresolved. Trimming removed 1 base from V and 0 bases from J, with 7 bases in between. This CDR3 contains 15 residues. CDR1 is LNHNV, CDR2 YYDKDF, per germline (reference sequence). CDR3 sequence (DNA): TGTGCCACCAGCAGAGGGGCCAGCTCTGGAAACACCATATATTTT. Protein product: CATSRGASSGNTIYF. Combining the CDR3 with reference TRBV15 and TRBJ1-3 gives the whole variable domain DAMVIQNPRYQVTQFGKPVTLSCSQTLNHNVMYWYQQKSSQAPKLLFHYYDKDFNNEADTPDNFQSRRPNTSFCFLDIRSPGLGDTAMYLCATSRGASSGNTIYFGEGSWLTVV.